Listed here are 22 T cell receptor beta chains from one sample, sequenced in a study of T cells after yellow fever vaccination. MiXCR, applied by TCRdb to the 5' RACE reads, yields one record per CDR3 protein. The sample contains around 29,000 distinct CDR3 sequences, roughly 5.9% of which appear only once. The sample here was PBMCs, either bulk or a sorted T-cell subset (CD4+, CD8+, memory, or dextramer-sorted; not recorded which), taken on the day of the yellow fever booster vaccination. These receptors were obtained from a man younger than 45 who received the YFV17D yellow fever vaccine.

This clonotype has a handful of counts. The chain is built from TRBV20-1 and TRBJ2-7, with 8 nucleotides matching TRBD2. CDR3 length equals 15 residues. Germline V gene lookup returns CDR1 DFQATT and CDR2 SNEGSKA (reference sequence). V gave up 4 bases and J gave up 3 bases; unmatched junction bases: 11. CDR3 region: CSAIPGVSGVYEQYF. CDR3 bases: TGCAGTGCTATTCCGGGCGTTAGCGGGGTCTACGAGCAGTACTTC.

This clonotype was counted ten times or more. The J gene is TRBJ2-1, the V gene TRBV18, with D unclear. The CDR3 is made up of 14 amino acids. The germline V and J ends were trimmed by 0 bases and 6 bases, with 9 bases remaining between them. Germline V gene sequence: CDR1 KGHSH, CDR2 LQKENI. For the CDR3, the DNA is TGTGCCAGCTCACCACCCCAGGCCCGCAATGAGCAGTTCTTC. Translation: CASSPPQARNEQFF.

This clonotype was detected ten times or more. The genes are TRBV6-5 and TRBJ2-2; TRBD1 matches 7 bases. In germline, CDR1 is MNHEY, CDR2 SVGAGI. J gave up 5 bases and V 3 bases, and 12 bases lay outside the gene matches. CDR3 length: 17 amino acids. The CDR3 coding sequence is TGTGCCAGCAGTTATCTAATTCCCGGGACAGCGACCGGGGAGCTGTTTTTT. Translated, it gives CASSYLIPGTATGELFF.

Only one count was recorded for this clonotype. A read error may be the cause here, since a much bigger clone is one base away. This chain uses TRBV12-3 or TRBV12-4 with TRBJ2-2; no definite D call. This CDR3 region has 12 residues. The V end was cut by 7 bases, the J end by 9 bases, with 12 bases between. For the CDR3, the DNA is TGTGCCAGCACCAGTGCCGGCTGGGAGCTGTTTTTT. Translation: CASTSAGWELFF.

This clonotype came up a few times. This chain connects TRBV29-1 to TRBJ2-1; 8 nucleotides agree with TRBD2. The CDR3 runs to 13 residues. CDR1 SQVTM and CDR2 ANQGSEA come from the germline V gene. V shed 6 bases and J 7 bases; nucleotides not matched to a gene: 8. The CDR3 DNA follows: TGCAGCGTCCTCCGCGGGGGGCTGAATGAGCAGTTCTTC. As protein: CSVLRGGLNEQFF.

This clonotype was counted between two and nine times. The chain carries TRBV7-2 and TRBJ2-7, with 8 bases matching TRBD1. Germline trimming cut 2 bases from V and 5 bases from J; bases unmatched to any gene: 8. Germline CDR1 SGHTA, CDR2 FQGNSA. The CDR3 consists of 15 residues. CDR3 region: CASSLTGTGLHEQYF. CDR3 in DNA: TGTGCCAGCAGCTTAACCGGGACAGGCCTTCACGAGCAGTACTTC.

This clonotype appeared many times. In DNA form, the CDR3 reads TGTGCCAGCAGGCCAGCAGGGCAGGGGACCTCCGAGCAGTACTTC. This translates into CASRPAGQGTSEQYF. The chain is built from TRBV27 and TRBJ2-7; D may be TRBD1 (6 bases). V gave up 6 bases and J gave up 6 bases, with 21 bases separating them. Germline-derived CDR1 and CDR2 are MNHEY and SMNVEV (reference sequence). The CDR3 is 15 amino acids.

The chain combines TRBV24-1 with TRBJ2-1, with D unclear. Trimming removed 4 bases from V and 0 bases from J, with 18 bases in between. CDR3 size: 18 residues. The V gene's germline CDR1 is KGHDR and CDR2 SFDVKD. The CDR3 sequence is CATSETQSWASSYNEQFF. Written as DNA, the CDR3 is TGTGCCACCAGTGAAACTCAGTCTTGGGCGAGCTCCTACAATGAGCAGTTCTTC.

There are a few counts of this clonotype. The rearrangement joins TRBV19 to TRBJ2-2; a weak D match, TRBD1 (6 bases). The CDR3 is 17 residues long. V was shortened by 7 bases and J by 0 bases, with 18 bases between the two germline ends. Germline V lookup: CDR1 LNHDA, CDR2 SQIVND (reference sequence). The chain's CDR3 is CASIGGEGTTNTGELFF. The CDR3 region has the DNA TGTGCCAGTATAGGTGGTGAGGGGACAACGAACACCGGGGAGCTGTTTTTT.

This clonotype was counted ten times or more. The rearrangement uses TRBV7-3 and TRBJ1-1, with TRBD1 identical over 7 bases. V trimming: 5 bases; J trimming: 4 bases; junction bases outside the gene matches: 7. The CDR3 extends over 14 amino acids. The V gene's germline CDR1 is SGHTA and CDR2 FQGTGA. The DNA for the CDR3 is TGTGCCAGCAGCATGGACAGGCTCGGCACTGAAGCTTTCTTT. Its protein is CASSMDRLGTEAFF.

This clonotype has a count of ten or more. V gene TRBV20-1 combines with J gene TRBJ2-3; possibly TRBD2 for D (5 bases). The CDR3 contains 14 residues. Germline assignment: CDR1 DFQATT and CDR2 SNEGSKA (reference sequence). V was cut by 2 bases and J by 9 bases, with 18 bases left in between. The CDR3 loop reads CSARSLARSDTQYF. The CDR3 bases are TGCAGTGCTAGAAGCCTAGCCCGTTCTGACACGCAGTATTTT.

The chain joins TRBV18 to TRBJ1-4; no definite D call. V was trimmed by 2 bases and J by 10 bases, leaving 11 bases between them. The CDR3 is 13 residues long. Germline V gives CDR1 KGHSH, CDR2 LQKENI. The CDR3 nucleotides read TGTGCCAGCTCACCAGGACTGGAGGGAAAACTGTTTTTT. Protein: CASSPGLEGKLFF.

This clonotype was detected ten times or more. The rearrangement joins TRBV12-3 or TRBV12-4 to TRBJ2-5; TRBD2 might be the D (5 bases). This CDR3 is built from 11 residues. V lost 4 bases and J lost 10, with 10 bases in between. The CDR3 nucleotides read TGTGCCAGCAGTTCCCAACGGGGCCAGTACTTC. This translates into CASSSQRGQYF.

This clonotype was detected many times. The chain links TRBV29-1 to TRBJ2-3; D remains unclear. V lost 4 bases, J lost 6 bases, and 11 bases lay in between. The CDR3 length is 12 residues. Germline CDR1 reads SQVTM; CDR2 reads ANQGSEA. CDR3 amino acids: CSVAISLDTQYF. The CDR3 DNA reads TGCAGCGTTGCCATTTCTCTCGATACGCAGTATTTT.

As for this clonotype: A read error may be the cause here, since a much bigger clone is one base away. The chain joins TRBV5-1 to TRBJ2-7, with TRBD2 identical over 8 bases. The CDR3 is made up of 13 amino acids. The germline gives CDR1 SGHRS, CDR2 YFSETQ. The CDR3: CVSSYATSAEQYF. The CDR3 region has the DNA TGCGTCAGCAGCTACGCGACTAGCGCCGAGCAGTACTTC.

This clonotype was found many times. The chain uses TRBV7-2 and TRBJ2-2; D gene ambiguous. Per the germline V gene, CDR1 is SGHTA and CDR2 is FQGNSA. The V end lost 0 bases, the J end lost 4 bases, and 9 bases lay between the germline ends. The CDR3 is 15 residues long. This CDR3 reads CASSLASKSTGELFF. The CDR3 bases are TGTGCCAGCAGCTTAGCTTCGAAATCCACCGGGGAGCTGTTTTTT.

This clonotype was seen repeatedly, ten times or more. The chain recombines TRBV7-8 with TRBJ2-1; TRBD2 aligns across 7 bases. Germline assignment: CDR1 SGHVS and CDR2 FQNEAQ. J lost 1 base, V lost 5 bases, and 5 bases had no gene match. The CDR3 runs 15 residues. CDR3 sequence (DNA): TGTGCCAGCAGCCCTTGGACTAGTTCCTACAATGAGCAGTTCTTC. The encoded protein is CASSPWTSSYNEQFF.

In this sample, this clonotype turned up many times. J is TRBJ2-7 and V is TRBV29-1, with no clear D. Trimming pared 3 bases from V and 2 bases from J, leaving 11 bases between. Germline assignment: CDR1 SQVTM and CDR2 ANQGSEA. This CDR3 is 13 amino acids long. CDR3 nucleotides: TGCAGCGTTGACTATGGTACTCCCTACGAGCAGTACTTC. This translates into CSVDYGTPYEQYF.

Ten or more counts support this clonotype. This chain uses TRBV29-1 with TRBJ2-5; 7 nucleotides line up with TRBD1. The V and J ends lost 4 bases and 7 bases, in that order; junction bases with no gene match: 6. CDR3 length: 12 residues. Germline V CDR1 and CDR2: SQVTM, ANQGSEA. CDR3 sequence (DNA): TGCAGCGTTGCCAGGGGGAGCGGGACCCAGTACTTC. Protein product: CSVARGSGTQYF. Looking up the rest from reference TRBV29-1 and TRBJ2-5 gives the full variable domain: SAVISQKPSRDICQRGTSLTIQCQVDSQVTMMFWYRQQPGQSLTLIATANQGSEATYESGFVIDKFPISRPNLTFSTLTVSNMSPEDSSIYLCSVARGSGTQYFGPGTRLLVL.

This clonotype was observed a handful of times. The chain carries TRBV5-6 and TRBJ2-3; TRBD1 might be the D (6 bases). With 2 bases removed from V and 2 bases from J, the gap between germline ends came to 12 bases. This CDR3 spans 15 amino acids. Germline loops: CDR1 SGHDT, CDR2 YYEEEE. CDR3 protein: CASSFLTGNTDTQYF. Here the CDR3 DNA reads TGTGCCAGCAGCTTCTTGACAGGAAACACAGATACGCAGTATTTT.

The rearrangement joins TRBV9 to TRBJ2-2, with D perhaps matching TRBD1 (5 bases). Germline V gene sequence: CDR1 SGDLS, CDR2 YYNGEE. Trimming left V 4 bases short and J 1 base short, with 14 bases between. This CDR3 region has 16 residues. The CDR3 here is CASSPWGSQNTGELFF. Written as DNA, the CDR3 is TGTGCCAGCAGCCCATGGGGCTCTCAGAACACCGGGGAGCTGTTTTTT.

This clonotype has ten or more counts. The V gene is TRBV7-9, the J gene TRBJ2-1; a weak D match, TRBD1 (6 bases). V lost 1 base, J lost 0 bases, and 13 bases lay in between. The CDR3 is 17 residues long. Germline lookup yields CDR1 SEHNR and CDR2 FQNEAQ (reference sequence). CDR3 residues: CASSLGQGLSSYNEQFF. CDR3 bases: TGTGCCAGCAGCTTAGGCCAGGGGCTAAGCTCCTACAATGAGCAGTTCTTC.